The 28 T cell receptor beta chains given below trace back to one sample, sequenced in a study of beta chain features in type 1 diabetes. Expressed TCRB transcripts were sequenced because the isolated RNA had all been reverse transcribed beforehand. Only in-frame clones appear in the TCRdb table, and some are missing; sequencing was by immunoSEQ multiplex PCR. The table shows over 150,000 clones, with approximately 8.1% occurring only once. Sample: central memory CD4+ T cells from blood. The receptors here all came from a man aged 18 to 30 in good health.

The sample holds a few counts of this clone. V usage is TRBV7-2 and J usage is TRBJ1-1; no firm D call. The CDR3 has 14 amino acids. Germline-derived CDR1 and CDR2 are SGHTA and FQGNSA. The V gene lost 5 bases and the J gene lost 7 bases, with 17 bases spanning the gap. The CDR3 DNA is TGTGCCAGCAGCGACCCCTGGGAGGGTAGTGAAGCTTTCTTT. This encodes CASSDPWEGSEAFF.

The chain recombines TRBV11-3 with TRBJ2-3; TRBD2 is a possible D gene (7 bases). V dropped 0 bases and J dropped 4 bases, with 14 bases sitting between them. The CDR3 is 16 residues long. Germline V gene data show CDR1 as SGHNT and CDR2 as YENEEA. CDR3 protein: CASSLDHGGRSDTQYF. CDR3 in DNA: TGTGCCAGCAGCTTAGATCACGGGGGGCGCTCAGATACGCAGTATTTT.

This clone was observed a handful of times. V usage is TRBV9 and J usage is TRBJ1-4, with D perhaps matching TRBD1 (6 bases). The germline CDR1 and CDR2 sequences are SGDLS and YYNGEE. CDR3 length: 15 residues. V was pared by 3 bases and J by 0 bases, with 9 bases between. The CDR3 bases are TGTGCCAGCAGCGCCGCAGGGGCAACTAATGAAAAACTGTTTTTT. Amino acid sequence: CASSAAGATNEKLFF.

This clone was counted between two and nine times. The J gene is TRBJ2-2, the V gene TRBV4-1; 7 bases align to TRBD1. Germline V gene sequence: CDR1 MGHRA, CDR2 YSYEKL. There are 16 residues in the CDR3. With 4 bases clipped from V and 3 bases from J, the junction kept 8 bases outside the gene matches. The CDR3 reads CASSPRGQPHTGELFF. For the CDR3, the DNA is TGCGCCAGCAGCCCCAGGGGACAGCCGCACACCGGGGAGCTGTTTTTT.

This rearrangement joins TRBV28 to TRBJ2-1, with TRBD2 identical over 9 bases. The germline CDR1 and CDR2 sequences are MDHEN and SYDVKM. V gave up 5 bases and J gave up 1 base; unmatched junction bases: 9. This CDR3 spans 17 amino acids. CDR3 loop: CASSPFGAGGSYNEQFF. In DNA, the CDR3 is TGTGCCAGCAGTCCCTTTGGAGCGGGAGGTTCCTACAATGAGCAGTTCTTC.

In DNA, the CDR3 is TGTGCCAGCAGCCCCGAAGGCAGGGCGGATCAGCCCCAGCATTTT. Protein: CASSPEGRADQPQHF. This chain uses TRBV9 with TRBJ1-5, with D perhaps TRBD1 (5 bases). Trimming left V 4 bases short and J 5 bases short, with 16 bases between. This CDR3 has 15 residues. Germline V gives CDR1 SGDLS, CDR2 YYNGEE.

The J gene is TRBJ1-6, the V gene TRBV7-9, with 8 bases fitting TRBD1. The CDR3 length is 15 residues. Germline V lookup: CDR1 SEHNR, CDR2 FQNEAQ (reference sequence). V dropped 5 bases and J dropped 7; count of bases not matched to a gene: 7. The CDR3 loop is CASSPRQGTNSPLHF. CDR3 bases: TGTGCCAGCAGCCCCAGACAGGGGACCAATTCACCCCTCCACTTT.

The chain combines TRBV11-1 with TRBJ2-3; 8 bases align to TRBD1. The germline V gene has CDR1 SGHAT and CDR2 FQDESV (reference sequence). J lost 6 bases, V lost 1 base, and 9 bases had no gene match. This CDR3 region has 16 residues. CDR3 sequence (DNA): TGTGCCAGCAGCTTAGACGGCGGCAGGGGGCGGGATACGCAGTATTTT. Its protein is CASSLDGGRGRDTQYF.

This clone was counted ten times or more. This sequence joins TRBV30 and TRBJ2-3, with TRBD2 matching over 7 bases. The germline V gene has CDR1 GTSNPN and CDR2 SVGIG (reference sequence). J gave up 2 bases and V 4 bases, and 9 bases lay outside the gene matches. The CDR3 is 15 residues long. CDR3 DNA sequence: TGTGCCTGGATCGAAAGAGCGGGGAACACAGATACGCAGTATTTT. This sequence encodes CAWIERAGNTDTQYF.

This clone was detected only a few times. This chain connects TRBV7-2 to TRBJ2-5; TRBD2 aligns across 11 bases. The germline V gene has CDR1 SGHTA and CDR2 FQGNSA. This CDR3 is 16 amino acids long. J was trimmed by 3 bases and V by 0 bases; bases with no gene match: 3. In DNA, the CDR3 is TGTGCCAGCAGCTTAGCCCAACTAGCGGGGGAAGAGACCCAGTACTTC. This codes for CASSLAQLAGEETQYF.

This chain joins TRBV4-1 and TRBJ2-3; 9 nucleotides agree with TRBD1. CDR1 is MGHRA, CDR2 YSYEKL, per germline. The CDR3 spans 17 residues. V was clipped by 0 bases and J by 3 bases; unmatched bases: 7. The CDR3 DNA reads TGCGCCAGCAGCCAAGATACGGGACAGGGTTGGACAGATACGCAGTATTTT. Translation gives CASSQDTGQGWTDTQYF.

This clone was picked up a small number of times. V gene TRBV5-1 combines with J gene TRBJ1-1; TRBD1 matches at 7 bases. CDR1 is SGHRS and CDR2 is YFSETQ in the germline V gene. Germline trimming cut 4 bases from V and 1 base from J; bases unmatched to any gene: 4. The CDR3 is 14 amino acids. CDR3 nucleotide sequence: TGCGCCAGCAGCGGGGACAGCTCGAACACTGAAGCTTTCTTT. Translated: CASSGDSSNTEAFF.

This clone turned up a few times. The chain's CDR3 is CASSSGTASYEQYF. CDR3 coding DNA: TGTGCCAGCAGCTCCGGGACAGCGTCCTACGAGCAGTACTTC. The chain links TRBV7-2 to TRBJ2-7, with TRBD1 matching 7 bases. With V trimmed by 4 bases and J by 1 base, 4 bases remained unmatched. In germline, CDR1 is SGHTA, CDR2 FQGNSA. The CDR3 spans 14 residues.

This clone was picked up a small number of times. The V and J genes are TRBV28 and TRBJ1-5, with a tentative D call TRBD1 (5 bases). Germline V CDR1 and CDR2: MDHEN, SYDVKM. CDR3 length equals 14 residues. The V gene lost 6 bases and the J gene lost 3 bases, with 12 bases spanning the gap. This chain's CDR3 is CASRLQGNNQPQHF. The CDR3 DNA sequence: TGTGCCAGCAGATTGCAGGGAAACAATCAGCCCCAGCATTTT.

The sample holds a few counts of this clone. The rearrangement links TRBV7-2 to TRBJ1-4; D may be TRBD1 (5 bases). The length of the CDR3 is 15 residues. Trimming removed 3 bases at V and 0 bases at J, with 8 bases between. The germline V gene has CDR1 SGHTA and CDR2 FQGNSA. CDR3 amino acids: CASSLGGSTNEKLFF. The CDR3 DNA is TGTGCCAGCAGCTTGGGGGGATCAACTAATGAAAAACTGTTTTTT.

In its sample, this clone was seen a few times. The V and J genes are TRBV30 and TRBJ2-3; TRBD2 matches 14 bases. Germline V lookup: CDR1 GTSNPN, CDR2 SVGIG (reference sequence). The CDR3 spans 15 residues. Trimming at V came to 7 bases and at J to 4 bases, leaving 7 bases not matched to a gene. The chain's CDR3 is CASLRLAGGPDTQYF. CDR3 in DNA: TGTGCCTCCCTTCGACTAGCGGGGGGGCCAGATACGCAGTATTTT.

This clone has ten or more counts. The V call is TRBV29-1, the J call TRBJ2-5; D might be TRBD2 (6 bases). There are 13 residues in the CDR3. Germline V lookup: CDR1 SQVTM, CDR2 ANQGSEA. V lost 1 base and J 5 bases, leaving 11 bases between the germline ends. The CDR3 reads CSVEGAGGETQYF. DNA of the CDR3: TGCAGCGTTGAAGGGGCAGGAGGGGAGACCCAGTACTTC.

The genes are TRBV28 and TRBJ2-7, with 8 nucleotides matching TRBD2. Germline trimming cut 5 bases from V and 0 bases from J; bases unmatched to any gene: 12. Per the germline V gene, CDR1 is MDHEN and CDR2 is SYDVKM. The CDR3 length is 17 residues. The CDR3 protein is CASSPPLRGATSYEQYF. The CDR3 DNA reads TGTGCCAGCAGTCCCCCCCTGCGGGGGGCTACCTCCTACGAGCAGTACTTC.

The chain couples TRBV5-4 to TRBJ1-2; perhaps TRBD1 as D (5 bases). V lost 0 bases to trimming and J lost 6 bases, with 9 bases between them. The CDR3 has 13 amino acids. Germline V gives CDR1 SGHNT, CDR2 YYREEE (reference sequence). The CDR3 bases are TGTGCCAGCAGCTTGGTTCAAGGGGATGGCTACACCTTC. It is translated as CASSLVQGDGYTF.

This clone was counted many times. The CDR3 loop reads CASSPTSNTQYF. CDR3 nucleotide sequence: TGTGCCAGCAGCCCGACTAGCAATACGCAGTATTTT. This chain links TRBV27 with TRBJ2-3; 7 positions agree with TRBD2. Looked up from germline, CDR1 is MNHEY and CDR2 is SMNVEV (reference sequence). The CDR3 sequence is 12 residues long. V lost 6 bases, J lost 7 bases, and 4 bases stayed unmatched.

This chain joins TRBV6-5 and TRBJ1-1, with TRBD1 matching 8 bases. The CDR3 loop spans 15 amino acids. Germline V gene data show CDR1 as MNHEY and CDR2 as SVGAGI. V lost 2 bases, J lost 1 base, and 3 bases stayed unmatched. CDR3 coding DNA: TGTGCCAGCAGTTACCTGGGGACAGGGAACACTGAAGCTTTCTTT. Encoded protein: CASSYLGTGNTEAFF.

Ten or more counts support this clone. The chain couples TRBV7-4 to TRBJ2-7; 12 bases fit TRBD1. V lost 2 bases and J lost 2; bases outside the gene matches: 7. Germline V CDR1 and CDR2: SGHVT, SQSDAQ. This CDR3 has 17 residues. CDR3: CASSLKGDRGLTYEQYF. The CDR3 DNA is TGTGCCAGCAGCTTAAAGGGGGACAGGGGGCTAACCTACGAGCAGTACTTC.

The rearrangement links TRBV7-9 to TRBJ1-2, with D unclear. V dropped 5 bases and J dropped 4 bases, with 11 bases sitting between them. The CDR3 consists of 13 residues. From germline, CDR1 is SEHNR and CDR2 FQNEAQ (reference sequence). CDR3 in amino acids: CASSPTTFYGYTF. In nucleotides, the CDR3 is TGTGCCAGCAGCCCCACCACTTTCTATGGCTACACCTTC. Looking up the rest from reference TRBV7-9 and TRBJ1-2 gives the full variable domain: DTGVSQNPRHKITKRGQNVTFRCDPISEHNRLYWYRQTLGQGPEFLTYFQNEAQLEKSRLLSDRFSAERPKGSFSTLEIQRTEQGDSAMYLCASSPTTFYGYTFGSGTRLTVV.

This clone was counted between two and nine times. The chain uses TRBV7-3 and TRBJ2-7; TRBD2 is a possible D gene (6 bases). The V gene's germline CDR1 is SGHTA and CDR2 FQGTGA. This CDR3 is 16 amino acids long. V was clipped by 1 base and J by 2 bases, with 15 bases between them. The CDR3 DNA sequence: TGTGCCAGCAGCTTAAGTTCGGAGGGATTGCCCTACGAGCAGTACTTC. It encodes CASSLSSEGLPYEQYF.

This clone was found a few times. The V call is TRBV18, the J call TRBJ1-2; D gene ambiguous. Germline V gene lookup returns CDR1 KGHSH and CDR2 LQKENI. The CDR3 consists of 13 residues. V was trimmed by 3 bases and J by 4 bases, leaving 9 bases between them. The CDR3 DNA reads as TGTGCCAGCTCACCTTCCAGCGGCTATGGCTACACCTTC. Translation gives CASSPSSGYGYTF. Full variable domain (missing parts from reference TRBV18 and TRBJ1-2): NAGVMQNPRHLVRRRGQEARLRCSPMKGHSHVYWYRQLPEEGLKFMVYLQKENIIDESGMPKERFSAEFPKEGPSILRIQQVVRGDSAAYFCASSPSSGYGYTFGSGTRLTVV.

The chain couples TRBV29-1 to TRBJ1-2; D remains unclear. Germline CDR1 and CDR2: SQVTM and ANQGSEA. V was cut by 5 bases and J by 4 bases, with 8 bases left in between. The CDR3 is 11 amino acids. The CDR3 sequence is CSVSTSYGYTF. In nucleotides, the CDR3 is TGCAGCGTTTCGACAAGCTATGGCTACACCTTC. Drawing the rest from reference TRBV29-1 and TRBJ1-2, the complete variable domain is SAVISQKPSRDICQRGTSLTIQCQVDSQVTMMFWYRQQPGQSLTLIATANQGSEATYESGFVIDKFPISRPNLTFSTLTVSNMSPEDSSIYLCSVSTSYGYTFGSGTRLTVV.

The chain carries TRBV7-8 and TRBJ1-1; 10 bases map to TRBD1. Germline lookup yields CDR1 SGHVS and CDR2 FQNEAQ. This CDR3 is built from 16 residues. The junction had 10 bases not matched to a gene; V was cut back by 5 bases and J by 4 bases. Here the CDR3 reads CASSTRQGAESTEAFF. CDR3 coding DNA: TGTGCCAGCAGCACACGACAGGGGGCGGAGAGCACTGAAGCTTTCTTT.

This clone came up a few times. The chain recombines TRBV5-1 with TRBJ1-1; the match to TRBD1 covers 7 bases. CDR1 and CDR2 (germline): SGHRS, YFSETQ. The CDR3 loop spans 13 amino acids. The J segment lost 7 bases and the V segment lost 4 bases, leaving 7 bases of the junction unmatched. In DNA form, the CDR3 reads TGCGCCAGCAGCCGGGACAGACCCGATGAAGCTTTCTTT. Translated, it gives CASSRDRPDEAFF.